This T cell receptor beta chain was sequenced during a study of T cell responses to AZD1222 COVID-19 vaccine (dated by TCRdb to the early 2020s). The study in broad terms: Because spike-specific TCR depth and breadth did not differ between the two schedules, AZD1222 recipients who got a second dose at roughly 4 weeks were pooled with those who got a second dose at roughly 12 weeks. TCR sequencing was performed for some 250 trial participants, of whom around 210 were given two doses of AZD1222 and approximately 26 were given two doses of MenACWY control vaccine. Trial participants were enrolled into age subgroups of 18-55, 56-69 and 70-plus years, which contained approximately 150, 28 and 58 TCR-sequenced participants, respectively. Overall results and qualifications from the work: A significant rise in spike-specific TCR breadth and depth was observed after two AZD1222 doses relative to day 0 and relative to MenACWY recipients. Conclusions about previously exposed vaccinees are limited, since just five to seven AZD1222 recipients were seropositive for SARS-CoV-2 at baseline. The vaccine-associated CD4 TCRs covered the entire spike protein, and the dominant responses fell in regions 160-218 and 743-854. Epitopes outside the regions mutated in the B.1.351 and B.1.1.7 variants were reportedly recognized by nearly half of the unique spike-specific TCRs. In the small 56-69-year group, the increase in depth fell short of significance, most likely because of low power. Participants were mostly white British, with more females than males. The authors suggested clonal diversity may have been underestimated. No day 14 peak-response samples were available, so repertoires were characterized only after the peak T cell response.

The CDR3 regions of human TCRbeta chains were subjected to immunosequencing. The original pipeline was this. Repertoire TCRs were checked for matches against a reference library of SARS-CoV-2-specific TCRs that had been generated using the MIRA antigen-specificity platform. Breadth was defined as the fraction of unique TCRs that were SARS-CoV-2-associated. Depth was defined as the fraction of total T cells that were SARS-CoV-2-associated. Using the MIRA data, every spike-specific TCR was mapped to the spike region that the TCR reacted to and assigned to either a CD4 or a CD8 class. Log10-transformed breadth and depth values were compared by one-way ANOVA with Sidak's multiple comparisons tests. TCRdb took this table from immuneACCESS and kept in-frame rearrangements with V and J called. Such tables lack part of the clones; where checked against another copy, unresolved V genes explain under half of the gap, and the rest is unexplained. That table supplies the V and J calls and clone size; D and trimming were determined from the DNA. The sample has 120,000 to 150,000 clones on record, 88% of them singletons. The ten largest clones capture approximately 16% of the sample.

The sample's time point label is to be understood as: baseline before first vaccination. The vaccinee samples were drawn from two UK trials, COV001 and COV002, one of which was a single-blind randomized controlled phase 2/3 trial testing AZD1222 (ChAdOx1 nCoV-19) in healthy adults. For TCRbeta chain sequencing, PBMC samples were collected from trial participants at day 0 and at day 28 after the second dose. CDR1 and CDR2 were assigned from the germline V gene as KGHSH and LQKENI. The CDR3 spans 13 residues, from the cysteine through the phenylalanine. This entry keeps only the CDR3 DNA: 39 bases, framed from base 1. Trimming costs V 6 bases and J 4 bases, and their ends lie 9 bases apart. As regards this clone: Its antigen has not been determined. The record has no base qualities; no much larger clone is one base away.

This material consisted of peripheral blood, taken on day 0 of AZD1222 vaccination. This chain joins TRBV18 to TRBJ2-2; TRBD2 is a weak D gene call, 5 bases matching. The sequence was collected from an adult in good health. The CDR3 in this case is CASSSVLTGELFF. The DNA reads TGTGCCAGCTCTAGCGTGCTCACCGGGGAGCTGTTTTTT.